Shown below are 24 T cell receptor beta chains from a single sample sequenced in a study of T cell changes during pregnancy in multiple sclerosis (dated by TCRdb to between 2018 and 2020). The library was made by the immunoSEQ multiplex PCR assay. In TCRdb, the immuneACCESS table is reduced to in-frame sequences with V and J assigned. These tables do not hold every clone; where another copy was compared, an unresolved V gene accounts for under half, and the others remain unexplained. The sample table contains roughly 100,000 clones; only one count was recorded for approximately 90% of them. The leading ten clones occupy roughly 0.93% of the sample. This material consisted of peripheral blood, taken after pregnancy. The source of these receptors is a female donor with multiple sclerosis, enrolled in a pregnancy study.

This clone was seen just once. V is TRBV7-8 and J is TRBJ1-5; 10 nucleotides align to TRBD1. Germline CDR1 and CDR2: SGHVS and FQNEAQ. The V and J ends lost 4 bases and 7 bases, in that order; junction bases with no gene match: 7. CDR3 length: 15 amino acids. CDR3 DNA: TGTGCCAGCAGCTCGGACAGGGGGTCCGGGCAGCCCCAGCATTTT. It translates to CASSSDRGSGQPQHF.

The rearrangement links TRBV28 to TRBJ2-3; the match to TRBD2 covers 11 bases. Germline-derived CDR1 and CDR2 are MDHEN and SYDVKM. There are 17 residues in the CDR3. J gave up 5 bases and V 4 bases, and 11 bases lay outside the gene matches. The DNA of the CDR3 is TGTGCCAGCAGTTCAAAAGGTAGCGGGAGGGCCCAAGATACGCAGTATTTT. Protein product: CASSSKGSGRAQDTQYF.

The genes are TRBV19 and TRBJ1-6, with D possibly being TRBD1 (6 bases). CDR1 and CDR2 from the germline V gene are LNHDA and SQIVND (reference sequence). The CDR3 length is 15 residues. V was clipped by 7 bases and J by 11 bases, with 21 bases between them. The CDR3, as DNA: TGTGCCAGTAAGGGCGAAGGACAGACAAAGACACCCCTCCACTTT. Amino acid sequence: CASKGEGQTKTPLHF.

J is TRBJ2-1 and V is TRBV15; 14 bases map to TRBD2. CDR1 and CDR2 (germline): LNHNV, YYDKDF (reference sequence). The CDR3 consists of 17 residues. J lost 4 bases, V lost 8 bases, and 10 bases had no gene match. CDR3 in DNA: TGTGCCACCGTTCCCACCGGGACTAGCGGGGGTTACAATGAGCAGTTCTTC. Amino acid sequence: CATVPTGTSGGYNEQFF.

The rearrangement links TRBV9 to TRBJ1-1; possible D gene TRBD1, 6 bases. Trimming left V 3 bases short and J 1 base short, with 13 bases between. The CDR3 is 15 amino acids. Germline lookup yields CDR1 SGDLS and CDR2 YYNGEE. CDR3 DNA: TGTGCCAGCAGCGGACAGGTAGAACCGAACACTGAAGCTTTCTTT. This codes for CASSGQVEPNTEAFF.

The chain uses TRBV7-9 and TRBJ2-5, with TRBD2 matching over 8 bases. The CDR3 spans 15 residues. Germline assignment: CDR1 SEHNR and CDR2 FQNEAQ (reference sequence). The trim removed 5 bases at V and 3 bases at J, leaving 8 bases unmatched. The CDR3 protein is CASSPDDGGEETQYF. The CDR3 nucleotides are TGTGCCAGCAGCCCCGACGACGGGGGGGAAGAGACCCAGTACTTC. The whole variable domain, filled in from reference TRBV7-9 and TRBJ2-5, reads DTGVSQNPRHKITKRGQNVTFRCDPISEHNRLYWYRQTLGQGPEFLTYFQNEAQLEKSRLLSDRFSAERPKGSFSTLEIQRTEQGDSAMYLCASSPDDGGEETQYFGPGTRLLVL.

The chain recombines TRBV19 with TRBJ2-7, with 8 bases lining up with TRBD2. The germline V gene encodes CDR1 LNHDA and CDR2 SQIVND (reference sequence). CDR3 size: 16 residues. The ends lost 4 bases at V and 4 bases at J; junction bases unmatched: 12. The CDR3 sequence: CASSTLGTGGPYEQYF. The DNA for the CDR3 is TGTGCCAGTAGTACTCTGGGGACGGGAGGGCCTTACGAGCAGTACTTC.

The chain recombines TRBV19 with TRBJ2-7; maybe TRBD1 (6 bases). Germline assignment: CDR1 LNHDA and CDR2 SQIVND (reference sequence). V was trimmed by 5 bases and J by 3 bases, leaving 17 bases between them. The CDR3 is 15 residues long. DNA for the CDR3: TGTGCCAGTAGTTCAAGGACAGCGCATCTCTACGAGCAGTACTTC. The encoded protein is CASSSRTAHLYEQYF.

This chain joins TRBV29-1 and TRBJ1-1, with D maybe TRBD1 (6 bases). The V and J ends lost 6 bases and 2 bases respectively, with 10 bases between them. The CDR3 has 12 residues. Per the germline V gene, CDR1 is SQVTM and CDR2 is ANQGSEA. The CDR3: CSVQQGNTEAFF. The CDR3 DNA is TGCAGCGTGCAACAGGGAAACACTGAAGCTTTCTTT.

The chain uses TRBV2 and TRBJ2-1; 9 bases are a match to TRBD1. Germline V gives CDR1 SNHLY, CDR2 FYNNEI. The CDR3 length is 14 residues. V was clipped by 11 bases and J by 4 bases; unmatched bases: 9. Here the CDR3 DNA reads TGTGCCCTACAGGGGGCGGGGAGATACAATGAGCAGTTCTTC. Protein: CALQGAGRYNEQFF.

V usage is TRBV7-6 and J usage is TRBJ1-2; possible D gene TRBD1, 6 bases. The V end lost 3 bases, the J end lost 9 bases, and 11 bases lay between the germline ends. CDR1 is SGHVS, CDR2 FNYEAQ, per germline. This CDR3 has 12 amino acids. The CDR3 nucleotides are TGTGCCAGCAGCTTCGGACAGTCTCGCTACACCTTC. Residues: CASSFGQSRYTF.

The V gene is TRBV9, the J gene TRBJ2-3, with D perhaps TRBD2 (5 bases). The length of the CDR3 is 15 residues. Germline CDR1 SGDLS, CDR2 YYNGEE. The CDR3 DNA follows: TGTGCTCCCCAGAGGGCTATGGATAGCACAGATACGCAGTATTTT. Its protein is CAPQRAMDSTDTQYF.

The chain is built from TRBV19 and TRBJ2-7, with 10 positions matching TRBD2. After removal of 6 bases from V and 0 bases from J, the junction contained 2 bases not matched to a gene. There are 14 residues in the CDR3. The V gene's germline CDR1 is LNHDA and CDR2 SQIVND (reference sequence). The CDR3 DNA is TGTGCCAGTAGGCCTAGCGGGAGCTCCTACGAGCAGTACTTC. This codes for CASRPSGSSYEQYF.

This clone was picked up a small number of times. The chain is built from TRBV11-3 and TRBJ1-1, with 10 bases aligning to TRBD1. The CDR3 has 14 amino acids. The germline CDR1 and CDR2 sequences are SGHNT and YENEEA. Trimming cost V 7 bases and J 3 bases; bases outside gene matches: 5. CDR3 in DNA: TGTGCCAGCATCAAGGACAGGGGGGACACTGAAGCTTTCTTT. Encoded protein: CASIKDRGDTEAFF.

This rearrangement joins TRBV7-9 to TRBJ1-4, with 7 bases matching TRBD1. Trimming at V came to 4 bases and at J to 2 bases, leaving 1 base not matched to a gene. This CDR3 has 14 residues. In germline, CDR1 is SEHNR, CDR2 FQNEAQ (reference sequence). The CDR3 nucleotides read TGTGCCAGCAGCTACAGGGGTACTAATGAAAAACTGTTTTTT. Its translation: CASSYRGTNEKLFF.

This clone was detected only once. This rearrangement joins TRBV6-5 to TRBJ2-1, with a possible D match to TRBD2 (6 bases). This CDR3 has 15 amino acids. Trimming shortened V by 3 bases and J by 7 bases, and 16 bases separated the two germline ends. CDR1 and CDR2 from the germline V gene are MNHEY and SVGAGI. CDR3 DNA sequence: TGTGCCAGCAGTTATCTTGGAGGGGCGGGGAATGAGCAGTTCTTC. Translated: CASSYLGGAGNEQFF.

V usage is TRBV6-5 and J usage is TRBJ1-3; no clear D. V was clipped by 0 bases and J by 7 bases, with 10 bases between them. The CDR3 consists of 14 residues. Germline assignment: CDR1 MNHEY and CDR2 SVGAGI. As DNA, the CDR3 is TGTGCCAGCAGTTACTCGAGCCCAACGAACACCATATATTTT. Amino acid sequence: CASSYSSPTNTIYF.

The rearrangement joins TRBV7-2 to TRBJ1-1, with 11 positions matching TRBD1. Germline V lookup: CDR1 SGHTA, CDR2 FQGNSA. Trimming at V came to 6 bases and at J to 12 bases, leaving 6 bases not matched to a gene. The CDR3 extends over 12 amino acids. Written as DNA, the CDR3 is TGTGCCAGCAGTTGGACAGGGGGCTTGTCTTTCTTT. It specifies CASSWTGGLSFF. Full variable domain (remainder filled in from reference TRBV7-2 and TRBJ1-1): GAGVSQSPSNKVTEKGKDVELRCDPISGHTALYWYRQSLGQGLEFLIYFQGNSAPDKSGLPSDRFSAERTGGSVSTLTIQRTQQEDSAVYLCASSWTGGLSFFGQGTRLTVV.

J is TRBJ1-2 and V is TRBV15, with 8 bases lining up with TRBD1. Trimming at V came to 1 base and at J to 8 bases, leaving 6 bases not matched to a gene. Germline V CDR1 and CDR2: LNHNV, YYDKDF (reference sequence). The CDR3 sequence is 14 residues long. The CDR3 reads CATSRGGTGGGYTF. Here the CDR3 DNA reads TGTGCCACCAGCAGAGGGGGGACAGGAGGGGGCTACACCTTC.

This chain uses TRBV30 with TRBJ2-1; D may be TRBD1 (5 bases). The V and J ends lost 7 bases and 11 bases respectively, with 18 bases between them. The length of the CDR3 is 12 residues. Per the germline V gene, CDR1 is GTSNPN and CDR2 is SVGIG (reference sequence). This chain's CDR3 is CASSDPGQKQFF. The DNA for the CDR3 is TGTGCCTCGAGCGATCCTGGACAAAAGCAGTTCTTC.

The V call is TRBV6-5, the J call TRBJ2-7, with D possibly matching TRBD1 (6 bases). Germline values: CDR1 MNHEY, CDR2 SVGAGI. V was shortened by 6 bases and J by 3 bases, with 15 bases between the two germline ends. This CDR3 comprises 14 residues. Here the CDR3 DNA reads TGTGCCAGCAGCGCACAGGGTCGTTTCTACGAGCAGTACTTC. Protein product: CASSAQGRFYEQYF.

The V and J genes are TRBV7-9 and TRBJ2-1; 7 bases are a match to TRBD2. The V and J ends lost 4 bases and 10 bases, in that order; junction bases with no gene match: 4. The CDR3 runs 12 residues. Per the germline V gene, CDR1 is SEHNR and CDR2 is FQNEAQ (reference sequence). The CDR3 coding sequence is TGTGCCAGCAGCTCCGCGGGAGACGAGCAGTTCTTC. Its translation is CASSSAGDEQFF.

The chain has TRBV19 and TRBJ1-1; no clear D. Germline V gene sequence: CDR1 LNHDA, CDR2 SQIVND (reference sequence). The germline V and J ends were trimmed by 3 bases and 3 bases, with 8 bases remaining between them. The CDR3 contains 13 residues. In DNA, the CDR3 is TGTGCCAGTAGTATCGGGGTATACACTGAAGCTTTCTTT. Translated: CASSIGVYTEAFF.

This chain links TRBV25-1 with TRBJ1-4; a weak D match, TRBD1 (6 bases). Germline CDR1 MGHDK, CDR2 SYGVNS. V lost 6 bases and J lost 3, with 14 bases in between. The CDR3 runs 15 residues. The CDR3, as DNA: TGTGCCAGCAGAACGACGACAGGTTCTAATGAAAAACTGTTTTTT. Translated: CASRTTTGSNEKLFF.